A selection of T cell receptor beta chains follows, all from one sample in a study of blood T cells in healthy people across ages. A single record per CDR3 protein comes from TCRdb applying MiXCR to the 5' RACE reads. There are approximately 1,700,000 distinct CDR3 sequences in the sample; about two fifths occur only once, and about 23% lies in the top ten. Sequencing input: blood. Source of these receptors: a human donor in good health. Each CDR3 is given with its conserved first and last residue. D genes are given only for firm matches. Clone size appears in some rows only: once, few, many, or a class for an expanded clone.

V gene	clone size	D gene	J gene	CDR3 DNA	CDR3 protein
TRBV12-3/TRBV12-4	few	.	TRBJ1-2	TGTGCCAGCAGCCCCGCAGAGAACTATGGCTACACCTTC	CASSPAENYGYTF
TRBV28	.	TRBD1	TRBJ2-3	TGTGCCAGCAGTTTGACAGGGTTATCGGCAGATACGCAGTATTTT	CASSLTGLSADTQYF
TRBV12-3/TRBV12-4	few	.	TRBJ2-5	TGTGCCAGCAGCCCTCTATCAGGGGGGCAAGAGACCCAGTACTTC	CASSPLSGGQETQYF
TRBV12-3/TRBV12-4	.	TRBD1	TRBJ1-5	TGTGCCAGCAGGACAGGGTATGGCAATCAGCCCCAGCATTTT	CASRTGYGNQPQHF
TRBV6-1	many	TRBD1	TRBJ1-2	TGTGCCAGCAGTCTCGACTCGACAGGGGGTTATGGCTACACCTTC	CASSLDSTGGYGYTF
TRBV6-1	few	.	TRBJ1-5	TGTGCCAGCAGTCGTCAGGTCGAGCAGCCCCAGCATTTT	CASSRQVEQPQHF
TRBV29-1	few	TRBD1	TRBJ1-1	TGCAGCTTTTACCCGGACAGGGCCACTGAAGCTTTCTTT	CSFYPDRATEAFF
TRBV10-3	.	TRBD1	TRBJ1-5	TGTGCCACCAAGGGACAGGAGCATCCCCAGCATTTT	CATKGQEHPQHF
TRBV7-9	many	.	TRBJ1-2	TGTGCCAGCAGCTTAGGAGCCGGCGATTATGGCTACACCTTC	CASSLGAGDYGYTF
TRBV20-1	.	TRBD1	TRBJ2-7	TGCAGTGCTAGCCGGGACAGCTACTACGAGCAGTACTTC	CSASRDSYYEQYF
TRBV7-6	.	.	TRBJ1-6	TGTGCCAGCAGCCCTGATGGGGGGCGTAAGGATAATTCACCCCTCCACTTT	CASSPDGGRKDNSPLHF
TRBV20-1	.	TRBD1	TRBJ1-6	TGCAGTGCTAGAGATGGACAGGGGGCTAGGTATAATTCACCCCTCCACTTT	CSARDGQGARYNSPLHF